This T cell receptor beta chain was sequenced for a study of T cells in Graves' hyperthyroidism and ophthalmopathy. There were TCR beta CDR3 regions amplified from RNA transcripts. The HTBI primer set drove a first-round RT-PCR of the TCR CDR3. TCRdb recomputed calls from the multiplex PCR reads with MiXCR, one row per CDR3 protein. The sample lists hundreds of thousands of distinct CDR3 sequences; around 17% were seen once. The CDR3 extends over 15 amino acids. Losses at the gene ends were 5 bases for V and 5 bases for J; bases not matched to a gene: 8. Sequences were obtained from blood. The chain is built from TRBV12-3 or TRBV12-4 and TRBJ2-2; 7 nucleotides align to TRBD1. This TCR was sampled from a woman between 18 and 29 years old with Graves' hyperthyroidism. This CDR3 reads CASSINRGRTGELFF. The CDR3 DNA is TGTGCCAGCAGTATCAACAGGGGAAGGACCGGGGAGCTGTTTTTT.